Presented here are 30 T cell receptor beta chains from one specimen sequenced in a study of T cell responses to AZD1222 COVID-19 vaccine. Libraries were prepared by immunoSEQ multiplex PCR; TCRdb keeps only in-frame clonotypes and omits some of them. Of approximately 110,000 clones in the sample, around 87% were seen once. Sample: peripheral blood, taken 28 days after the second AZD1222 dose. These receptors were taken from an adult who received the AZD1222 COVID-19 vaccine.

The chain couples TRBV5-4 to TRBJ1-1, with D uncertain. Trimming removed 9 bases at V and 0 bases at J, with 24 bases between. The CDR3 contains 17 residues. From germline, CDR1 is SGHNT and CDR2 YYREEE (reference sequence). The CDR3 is CATLLNDFGEMNTEAFF. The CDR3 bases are TGTGCCACCCTGCTCAATGATTTCGGGGAGATGAACACTGAAGCTTTCTTT.

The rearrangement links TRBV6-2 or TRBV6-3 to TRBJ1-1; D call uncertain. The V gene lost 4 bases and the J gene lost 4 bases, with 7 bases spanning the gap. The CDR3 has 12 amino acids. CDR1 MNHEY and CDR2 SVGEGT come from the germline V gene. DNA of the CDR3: TGTGCCAGCAGTTTGCCCGGCACTGAAGCTTTCTTT. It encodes CASSLPGTEAFF.

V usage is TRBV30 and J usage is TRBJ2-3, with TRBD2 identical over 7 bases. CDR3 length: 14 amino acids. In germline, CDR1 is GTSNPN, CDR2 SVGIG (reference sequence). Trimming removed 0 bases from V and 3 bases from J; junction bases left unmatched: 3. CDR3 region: CAWSVWGGTDTQYF. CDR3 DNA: TGTGCCTGGAGTGTTTGGGGGGGGACAGATACGCAGTATTTT.

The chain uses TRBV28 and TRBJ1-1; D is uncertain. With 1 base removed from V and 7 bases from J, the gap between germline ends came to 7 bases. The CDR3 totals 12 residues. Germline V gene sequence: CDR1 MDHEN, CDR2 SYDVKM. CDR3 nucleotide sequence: TGTGCCAGCAGTTTATTGGCCTTTGAAGCTTTCTTT. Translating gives CASSLLAFEAFF.

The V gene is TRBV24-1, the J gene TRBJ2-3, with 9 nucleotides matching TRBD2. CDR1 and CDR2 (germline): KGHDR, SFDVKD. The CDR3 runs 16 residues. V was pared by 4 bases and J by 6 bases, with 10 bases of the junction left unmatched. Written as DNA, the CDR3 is TGTGCCACCAGTGAACCTACCGGGACTAGCCCCGATACGCAGTATTTT. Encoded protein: CATSEPTGTSPDTQYF.

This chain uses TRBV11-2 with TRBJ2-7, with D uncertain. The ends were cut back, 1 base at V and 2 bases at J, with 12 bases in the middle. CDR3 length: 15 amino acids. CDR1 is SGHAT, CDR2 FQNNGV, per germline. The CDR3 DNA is TGTGCCAGCAGCTTAGGAGACACCTATACCTACGAGCAGTACTTC. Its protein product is CASSLGDTYTYEQYF.

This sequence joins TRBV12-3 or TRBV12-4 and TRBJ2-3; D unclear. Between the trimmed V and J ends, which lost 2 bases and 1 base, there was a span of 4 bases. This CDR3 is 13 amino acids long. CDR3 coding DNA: TGTGCCAGCAGTTTAATGGGCACAGATACGCAGTATTTT. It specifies CASSLMGTDTQYF.

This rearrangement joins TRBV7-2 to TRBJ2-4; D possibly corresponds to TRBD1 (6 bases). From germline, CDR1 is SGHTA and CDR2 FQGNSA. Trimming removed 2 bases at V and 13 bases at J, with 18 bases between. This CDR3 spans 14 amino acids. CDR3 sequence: CASSLIVREGTQYF. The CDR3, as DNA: TGTGCCAGCAGCTTAATCGTCAGGGAAGGGACACAGTACTTC.

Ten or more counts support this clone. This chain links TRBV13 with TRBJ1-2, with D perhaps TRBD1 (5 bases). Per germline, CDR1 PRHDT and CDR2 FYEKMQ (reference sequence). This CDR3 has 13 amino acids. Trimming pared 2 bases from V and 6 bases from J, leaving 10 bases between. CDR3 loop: CASSLQGSDGYTF. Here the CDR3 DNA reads TGTGCCAGCAGCTTACAGGGTTCGGATGGCTACACCTTC.

CDR3 nucleotide sequence: TGTGCCAGCAGCCTTCGGGGGAGCGAGCAGTACTTC. Amino acid sequence: CASSLRGSEQYF. The chain has TRBV5-5 and TRBJ2-7; tentatively, D is TRBD2 (6 bases). V lost 4 bases, J lost 6 bases, and 11 bases lay in between. Germline assignment: CDR1 SGHKS and CDR2 YYEKEE (reference sequence). This CDR3 has 12 residues. The entire variable domain, with the rest obtained from reference TRBV5-5 and TRBJ2-7, is as follows: DAGVTQSPTHLIKTRGQQVTLRCSPISGHKSVSWYQQVLGQGPQFIFQYYEKEERGRGNFPDRFSARQFPNYSSELNVNALLLGDSALYLCASSLRGSEQYFGPGTRLTVT.

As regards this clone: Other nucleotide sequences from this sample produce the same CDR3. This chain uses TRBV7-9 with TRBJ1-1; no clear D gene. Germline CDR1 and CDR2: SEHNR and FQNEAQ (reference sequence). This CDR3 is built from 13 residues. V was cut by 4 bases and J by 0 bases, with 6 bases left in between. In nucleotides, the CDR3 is TGTGCCAGCAGCTCCCAGGTGAACACTGAAGCTTTCTTT. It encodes CASSSQVNTEAFF.

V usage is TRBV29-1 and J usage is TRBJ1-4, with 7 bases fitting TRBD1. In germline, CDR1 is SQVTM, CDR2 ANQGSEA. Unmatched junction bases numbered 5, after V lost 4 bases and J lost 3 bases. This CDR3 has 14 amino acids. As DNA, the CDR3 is TGCAGCGTTGTCCTTGGGACAGCTAATGAAAAACTGTTTTTT. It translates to CSVVLGTANEKLFF.

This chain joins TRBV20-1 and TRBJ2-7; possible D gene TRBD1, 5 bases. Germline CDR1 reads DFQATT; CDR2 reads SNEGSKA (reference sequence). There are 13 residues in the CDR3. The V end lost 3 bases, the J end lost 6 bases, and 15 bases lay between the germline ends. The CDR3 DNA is TGCAGTGCTAGTGCAGGGTCCCCGAGCGAGCAGTACTTC. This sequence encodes CSASAGSPSEQYF.

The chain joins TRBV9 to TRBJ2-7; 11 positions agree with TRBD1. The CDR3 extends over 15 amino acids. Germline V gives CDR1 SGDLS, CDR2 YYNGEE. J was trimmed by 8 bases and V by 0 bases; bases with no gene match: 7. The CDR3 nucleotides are TGTGCCAGCAGCGTAGGAGGCCGGGACAGGGGGAAGCAGTACTTC. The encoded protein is CASSVGGRDRGKQYF. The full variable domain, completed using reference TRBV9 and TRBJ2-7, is DSGVTQTPKHLITATGQRVTLRCSPRSGDLSVYWYQQSLDQGLQFLIQYYNGEERAKGNILERFSAQQFPDLHSELNLSSLELGDSALYFCASSVGGRDRGKQYFGPGTRLTVT.

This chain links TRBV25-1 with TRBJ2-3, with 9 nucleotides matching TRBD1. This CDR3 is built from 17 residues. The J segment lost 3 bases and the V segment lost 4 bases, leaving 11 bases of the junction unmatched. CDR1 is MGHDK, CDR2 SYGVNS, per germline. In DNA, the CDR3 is TGTGCCAGCAGTGGTAATACAGGGGGCAAAGGAACAGATACGCAGTATTTT. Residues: CASSGNTGGKGTDTQYF.

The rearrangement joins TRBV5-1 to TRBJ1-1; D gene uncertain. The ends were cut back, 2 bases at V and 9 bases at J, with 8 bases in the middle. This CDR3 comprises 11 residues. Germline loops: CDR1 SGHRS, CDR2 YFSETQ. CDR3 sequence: CASSFRGQAFF. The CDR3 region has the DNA TGCGCCAGCAGCTTCAGAGGACAAGCTTTCTTT.

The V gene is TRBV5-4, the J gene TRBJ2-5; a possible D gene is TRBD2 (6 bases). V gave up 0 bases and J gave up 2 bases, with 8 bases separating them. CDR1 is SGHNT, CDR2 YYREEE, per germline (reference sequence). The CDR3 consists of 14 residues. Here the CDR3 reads CASSLVGLQETQYF. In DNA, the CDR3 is TGTGCCAGCAGCTTGGTCGGACTACAAGAGACCCAGTACTTC.

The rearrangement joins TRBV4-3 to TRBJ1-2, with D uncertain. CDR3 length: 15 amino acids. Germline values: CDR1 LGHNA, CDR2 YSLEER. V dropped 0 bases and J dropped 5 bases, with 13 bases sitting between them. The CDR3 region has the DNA TGCGCCAGCAGCCAAGATCGAGGGAGCCCTTATGGCTACACCTTC. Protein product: CASSQDRGSPYGYTF.

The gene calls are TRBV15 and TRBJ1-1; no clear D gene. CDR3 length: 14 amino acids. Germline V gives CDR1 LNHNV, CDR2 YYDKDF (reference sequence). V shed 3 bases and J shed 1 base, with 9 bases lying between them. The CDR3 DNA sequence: TGTGCCACCAGCAGTTTGGCAGGGAACACTGAAGCTTTCTTT. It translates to CATSSLAGNTEAFF.

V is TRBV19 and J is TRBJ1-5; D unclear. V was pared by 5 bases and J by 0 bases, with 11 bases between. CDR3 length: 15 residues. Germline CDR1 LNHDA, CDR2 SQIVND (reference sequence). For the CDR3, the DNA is TGTGCCAGTAGTTTGTGGCACAATAGCAATCAGCCCCAGCATTTT. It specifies CASSLWHNSNQPQHF.

CDR3 nucleotides: TGTGCCAGTAGCCTCGGGTGGGCCTACGAGCAGTACTTC. This translates into CASSLGWAYEQYF. The chain is built from TRBV19 and TRBJ2-7; D is ambiguous. V lost 6 bases, J lost 2 bases, and 11 bases lay in between. The CDR3 is 13 residues long. Per the germline V gene, CDR1 is LNHDA and CDR2 is SQIVND (reference sequence).

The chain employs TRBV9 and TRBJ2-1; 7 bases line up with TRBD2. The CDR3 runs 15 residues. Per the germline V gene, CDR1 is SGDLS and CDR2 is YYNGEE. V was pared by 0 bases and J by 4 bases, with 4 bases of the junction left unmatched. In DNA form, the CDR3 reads TGTGCCAGCAGCGTAGGGACTAGGTTGTACAATGAGCAGTTCTTC. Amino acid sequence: CASSVGTRLYNEQFF.

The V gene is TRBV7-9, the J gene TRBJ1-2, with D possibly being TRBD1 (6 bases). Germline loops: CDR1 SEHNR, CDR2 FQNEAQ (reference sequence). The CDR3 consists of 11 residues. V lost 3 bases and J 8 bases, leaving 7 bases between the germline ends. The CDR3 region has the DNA TGTGCCAGCAGCTTCGGGACAGGCTACACCTTC. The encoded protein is CASSFGTGYTF.

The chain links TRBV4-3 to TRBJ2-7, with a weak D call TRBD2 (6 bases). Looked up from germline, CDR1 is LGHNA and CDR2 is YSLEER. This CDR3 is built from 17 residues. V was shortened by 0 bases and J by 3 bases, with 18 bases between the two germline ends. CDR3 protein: CASSQDLGLAPYYEQYF. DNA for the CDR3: TGCGCCAGCAGCCAAGATCTAGGGCTAGCGCCCTACTACGAGCAGTACTTC.

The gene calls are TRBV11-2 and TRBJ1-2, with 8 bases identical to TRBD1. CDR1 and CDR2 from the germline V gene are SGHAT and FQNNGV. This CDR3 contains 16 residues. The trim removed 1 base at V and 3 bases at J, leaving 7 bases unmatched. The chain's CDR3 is CASSLGNRGAYYGYTF. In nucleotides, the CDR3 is TGTGCCAGCAGCTTAGGAAACAGGGGGGCTTACTATGGCTACACCTTC.

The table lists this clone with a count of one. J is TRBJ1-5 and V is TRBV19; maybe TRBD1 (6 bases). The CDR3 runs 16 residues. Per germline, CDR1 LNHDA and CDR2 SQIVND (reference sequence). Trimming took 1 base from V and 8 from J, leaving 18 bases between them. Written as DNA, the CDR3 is TGTGCCAGTAGTATAGTTGGGGGGCTCCCTTTGGAGCCCCAGCATTTT. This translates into CASSIVGGLPLEPQHF.

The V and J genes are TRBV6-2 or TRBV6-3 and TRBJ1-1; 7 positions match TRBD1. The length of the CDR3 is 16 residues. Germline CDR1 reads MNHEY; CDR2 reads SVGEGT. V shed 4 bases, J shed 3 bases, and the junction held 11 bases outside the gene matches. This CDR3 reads CASSSLRTGRHTEAFF. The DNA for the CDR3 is TGTGCCAGCAGTTCCCTCCGGACAGGACGCCACACTGAAGCTTTCTTT.

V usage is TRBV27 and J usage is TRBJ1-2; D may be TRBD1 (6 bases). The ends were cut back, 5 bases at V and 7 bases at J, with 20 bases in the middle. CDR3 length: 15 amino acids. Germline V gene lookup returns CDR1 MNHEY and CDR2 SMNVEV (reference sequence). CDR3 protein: CASSPLLPGQLGYTF. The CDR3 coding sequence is TGTGCCAGCAGTCCCCTTCTTCCGGGACAACTTGGCTACACCTTC.

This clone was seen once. The DNA of the CDR3 is TGTGCCAGTAGTACCGGGACTTCCCACTACGAGCAGTACTTC. Its protein product is CASSTGTSHYEQYF. The chain links TRBV19 to TRBJ2-7, with D perhaps matching TRBD2 (6 bases). Germline V lookup: CDR1 LNHDA, CDR2 SQIVND (reference sequence). The germline V and J ends were trimmed by 4 bases and 3 bases, with 13 bases remaining between them. This CDR3 has 14 amino acids.

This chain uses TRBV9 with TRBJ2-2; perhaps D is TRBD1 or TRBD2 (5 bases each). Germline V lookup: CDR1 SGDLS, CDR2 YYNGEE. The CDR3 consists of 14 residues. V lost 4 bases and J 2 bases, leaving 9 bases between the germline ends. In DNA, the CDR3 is TGTGCCAGCAGCACACGGGACAACACCGGGGAGCTGTTTTTT. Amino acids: CASSTRDNTGELFF.